The present TCR beta chain was sequenced within a study of T cell changes during pregnancy in multiple sclerosis. Libraries were prepared by immunoSEQ multiplex PCR; TCRdb keeps only in-frame clonotypes and omits some of them. The sample has around 40,000 clones; just over 90% are singletons. Sequencing was performed on CD4+ T cells from peripheral blood mononuclear cells, taken in the first trimester of pregnancy. The clonotype was recovered from a female donor in good health, enrolled as a control in a pregnancy study.

CDR3 bases: TGCAGCGTTGAAATGGGACAGGAGAATGGGAAACTGTTTTTT. Translating it yields CSVEMGQENGKLFF. This chain uses TRBV29-1 with TRBJ1-4, with 8 bases fitting TRBD1. CDR1 and CDR2 from the germline V gene are SQVTM and ANQGSEA. Trimming cost V 2 bases and J 11 bases; bases outside gene matches: 10. The CDR3 is made up of 14 amino acids.